This is a list of T cell receptor beta chains from one sample in a study of T-cell memory formation after mild COVID-19. MiXCR, applied by TCRdb to the 5' RACE reads, yields one record per CDR3 protein. Among 350,000 to 450,000 distinct CDR3 sequences listed, roughly a quarter were seen once. Sequencing input: PBMCs or a T cell subset sorted from them (not recorded which). These receptors originate from an adult woman who had mild COVID-19 (a few samples of this study predate the infection). Cell type and time point are not known. CDR3s include the opening cysteine and the closing phenylalanine or tryptophan. Each record gives: V gene, D gene, J gene, clone size, CDR3 protein, CDR3 DNA. A D gene is named only where the DNA matches it firmly. Size is omitted from some rows. Given values are once, few, many or a class for expanded clones.

V gene: TRBV5-1; D gene: NA; J gene: TRBJ2-5; clone size: NA; CDR3 protein: CASRTSLQETQYF; CDR3 DNA: TGCGCCAGCCGGACGAGCCTCCAAGAGACCCAGTACTTC
V gene: TRBV6-5; D gene: NA; J gene: TRBJ2-6; clone size: NA; CDR3 protein: CASRGPGPPGSGANVLTF; CDR3 DNA: TGTGCCAGCAGAGGACCGGGTCCCCCGGGGTCTGGGGCCAACGTCCTGACTTTC
V gene: TRBV9; D gene: TRBD2; J gene: TRBJ2-1; clone size: many; CDR3 protein: CASSVGWTSGSYNEQFF; CDR3 DNA: TGTGCCAGCAGCGTAGGTTGGACTAGCGGCTCCTACAATGAGCAGTTCTTC
V gene: TRBV11-3; D gene: TRBD2; J gene: TRBJ2-3; clone size: NA; CDR3 protein: CASSHDRTSGTTDTQYF; CDR3 DNA: TGTGCCAGCAGCCACGACCGGACTAGCGGAACCACAGATACGCAGTATTTT
V gene: TRBV20-1; D gene: NA; J gene: TRBJ1-5; clone size: NA; CDR3 protein: CSTQLGLSNHPQHF; CDR3 DNA: TGCAGTACCCAGCTAGGACTGAGCAATCATCCCCAGCATTTT
V gene: TRBV2; D gene: NA; J gene: TRBJ1-2; clone size: few; CDR3 protein: CASSSHRVPPYGYTF; CDR3 DNA: TGTGCCAGCAGCTCCCATCGCGTGCCCCCCTATGGCTACACCTTC
V gene: TRBV7-6; D gene: NA; J gene: TRBJ2-3; clone size: NA; CDR3 protein: CASSKGLGGITDTQYF; CDR3 DNA: TGTGCCAGCAGCAAGGGGCTGGGCGGGATTACAGATACGCAGTATTTT
V gene: TRBV18; D gene: NA; J gene: TRBJ2-7; clone size: many; CDR3 protein: CASSPGLYEQYF; CDR3 DNA: TGTGCCAGCTCACCTGGCCTTTACGAGCAGTACTTC
V gene: TRBV6-5; D gene: NA; J gene: TRBJ1-1; clone size: NA; CDR3 protein: CASFIPGGVTEAFF; CDR3 DNA: TGTGCCAGCTTTATTCCCGGGGGAGTCACTGAAGCTTTCTTT
V gene: TRBV12-3/TRBV12-4; D gene: TRBD1; J gene: TRBJ1-1; clone size: NA; CDR3 protein: CGTGPNTEAFF; CDR3 DNA: TGTGGGACAGGGCCCAACACTGAAGCTTTCTTT
V gene: TRBV10-3; D gene: TRBD1; J gene: TRBJ1-1; clone size: NA; CDR3 protein: CATGQGNTEAFF; CDR3 DNA: TGTGCCACCGGACAGGGGAACACTGAAGCTTTCTTT
V gene: TRBV5-1; D gene: NA; J gene: TRBJ2-7; clone size: once; CDR3 protein: CASSSGQGLSSYEQYF; CDR3 DNA: TGCGCCAGCAGCTCCGGGCAGGGCCTCTCCTCCTACGAGCAGTACTTC
V gene: TRBV4-2; D gene: TRBD2; J gene: TRBJ2-1; clone size: NA; CDR3 protein: CASSPLLAGDEQFF; CDR3 DNA: TGTGCCAGCAGCCCTTTACTAGCGGGGGATGAGCAGTTCTTC
V gene: TRBV5-1; D gene: TRBD1; J gene: TRBJ1-2; clone size: NA; CDR3 protein: CASSLTGGSSVGYTF; CDR3 DNA: TGCGCCAGCAGCTTAACAGGGGGATCTTCCGTTGGCTACACCTTC
V gene: TRBV24-1; D gene: TRBD1; J gene: TRBJ2-5; clone size: few; CDR3 protein: CATAGTGNQETQYF; CDR3 DNA: TGTGCCACAGCCGGGACAGGCAACCAAGAGACCCAGTACTTC
V gene: TRBV5-1; D gene: TRBD2; J gene: TRBJ2-5; clone size: few; CDR3 protein: CASSLGSGASGETQYF; CDR3 DNA: TGCGCCAGCAGCTTGGGCAGCGGGGCCTCTGGGGAGACCCAGTACTTC
V gene: TRBV3-1; D gene: NA; J gene: TRBJ2-2; clone size: NA; CDR3 protein: CASSWTVNTGELFF; CDR3 DNA: TGTGCCAGCAGCTGGACGGTGAACACCGGGGAGCTGTTTTTT
V gene: TRBV12-3/TRBV12-4; D gene: NA; J gene: TRBJ2-1; clone size: NA; CDR3 protein: CASSLGTNNEQFF; CDR3 DNA: TGTGCCAGCAGTTTAGGGACGAACAATGAGCAGTTCTTC
V gene: TRBV7-2; D gene: NA; J gene: TRBJ2-5; clone size: NA; CDR3 protein: CASSLAPDLETQYF; CDR3 DNA: TGTGCCAGCAGCTTAGCCCCTGACTTGGAGACCCAGTACTTC
V gene: TRBV14; D gene: TRBD1; J gene: TRBJ2-1; clone size: NA; CDR3 protein: CASSQARRGPYNEQFF; CDR3 DNA: TGTGCCAGCAGCCAAGCGCGCAGGGGGCCCTACAATGAGCAGTTCTTC
V gene: TRBV15; D gene: NA; J gene: TRBJ1-5; clone size: few; CDR3 protein: CATKLEQGKGRQPQHF; CDR3 DNA: TGTGCCACCAAGCTGGAACAGGGTAAAGGACGTCAGCCCCAGCATTTT
V gene: TRBV7-2; D gene: TRBD1; J gene: TRBJ1-5; clone size: NA; CDR3 protein: CASSLGTVTYNQPQHF; CDR3 DNA: TGTGCCAGCAGCTTGGGGACAGTTACCTACAATCAGCCCCAGCATTTT
V gene: TRBV2; D gene: NA; J gene: TRBJ2-7; clone size: NA; CDR3 protein: CASSEGVGLSEQYF; CDR3 DNA: TGTGCCAGCAGTGAAGGGGTAGGGCTCTCCGAGCAGTACTTC
V gene: TRBV6-1; D gene: NA; J gene: TRBJ1-5; clone size: NA; CDR3 protein: CASSVHYSNQPQHF; CDR3 DNA: TGTGCCAGCAGTGTACACTATAGCAATCAGCCCCAGCATTTT
V gene: TRBV5-1; D gene: TRBD1; J gene: TRBJ2-1; clone size: NA; CDR3 protein: CASSGQGDAEQFF; CDR3 DNA: TGCGCCAGCAGCGGACAGGGGGACGCTGAGCAGTTCTTC
V gene: TRBV3-1; D gene: NA; J gene: TRBJ2-5; clone size: NA; CDR3 protein: CASGRPRGETQYF; CDR3 DNA: TGTGCCAGCGGTAGACCCAGAGGGGAGACCCAGTACTTC
V gene: TRBV5-1; D gene: NA; J gene: TRBJ1-1; clone size: NA; CDR3 protein: CASSVGGKMNTEAFF; CDR3 DNA: TGCGCCAGCAGCGTCGGGGGAAAAATGAACACTGAAGCTTTCTTT
V gene: TRBV4-3; D gene: TRBD2; J gene: TRBJ2-3; clone size: NA; CDR3 protein: CASSLQPPGLAGASTDTQYF; CDR3 DNA: TGCGCCAGCAGCCTCCAACCGCCGGGACTAGCGGGAGCAAGCACAGATACGCAGTATTTT
V gene: TRBV4-1; D gene: NA; J gene: TRBJ1-1; clone size: few; CDR3 protein: CASSQDVGTEAFF; CDR3 DNA: TGCGCCAGCAGCCAAGACGTGGGCACTGAAGCTTTCTTT
V gene: TRBV7-9; D gene: NA; J gene: TRBJ2-1; clone size: NA; CDR3 protein: CASSPMGRSKGNEQFF; CDR3 DNA: TGTGCCAGCAGCCCCATGGGACGGTCTAAGGGGAATGAGCAGTTCTTC
V gene: TRBV2; D gene: NA; J gene: TRBJ1-1; clone size: NA; CDR3 protein: CASSDGRANTEAFF; CDR3 DNA: TGTGCCAGCAGTGATGGCAGGGCGAACACTGAAGCTTTCTTT
V gene: TRBV27; D gene: NA; J gene: TRBJ2-1; clone size: NA; CDR3 protein: CASSLRWGNEQFF; CDR3 DNA: TGTGCCAGCAGTTTAAGGTGGGGGAATGAGCAGTTCTTC
V gene: TRBV12-3/TRBV12-4; D gene: NA; J gene: TRBJ1-1; clone size: few; CDR3 protein: CASSFITEAFF; CDR3 DNA: TGTGCCAGCAGTTTTATTACCGAAGCTTTCTTT
V gene: TRBV7-9; D gene: NA; J gene: TRBJ2-1; clone size: few; CDR3 protein: CASSPRVSSYNEQFF; CDR3 DNA: TGTGCCAGCAGCCCGCGGGTTAGCTCCTACAATGAGCAGTTCTTC
V gene: TRBV6-1; D gene: NA; J gene: TRBJ2-7; clone size: once; CDR3 protein: CASNRSRGSSYEQYF; CDR3 DNA: TGTGCCAGCAACCGAAGCCGGGGAAGCTCCTACGAGCAGTACTTC
V gene: TRBV18; D gene: NA; J gene: TRBJ2-1; clone size: many; CDR3 protein: CASSPVSYNEQFF; CDR3 DNA: TGTGCCAGCTCACCAGTGAGCTACAATGAGCAGTTCTTC
V gene: TRBV7-2; D gene: NA; J gene: TRBJ2-5; clone size: few; CDR3 protein: CASSLATTSKKTQYF; CDR3 DNA: TGTGCCAGCAGCTTAGCGACGACCTCTAAAAAGACCCAGTACTTC
V gene: TRBV15; D gene: NA; J gene: TRBJ2-3; clone size: few; CDR3 protein: CATSRDRGALTTDTQYF; CDR3 DNA: TGTGCCACCAGCAGAGATCGGGGGGCCTTGACCACAGATACGCAGTATTTT
V gene: TRBV27; D gene: NA; J gene: TRBJ2-5; clone size: NA; CDR3 protein: CASSFQGTGETQYF; CDR3 DNA: TGTGCCAGCAGTTTCCAGGGTACGGGAGAGACCCAGTACTTC
V gene: TRBV29-1; D gene: NA; J gene: TRBJ2-6; clone size: NA; CDR3 protein: CSVSLGGDGANVLTF; CDR3 DNA: TGCAGCGTTTCCCTAGGCGGGGATGGGGCCAACGTCCTGACTTTC
V gene: TRBV29-1; D gene: TRBD1; J gene: TRBJ1-1; clone size: NA; CDR3 protein: CSVGDRTTEAFF; CDR3 DNA: TGCAGCGTTGGGGACAGGACCACGGAAGCTTTCTTT
V gene: TRBV12-3/TRBV12-4; D gene: TRBD1; J gene: TRBJ2-7; clone size: NA; CDR3 protein: CASSLRQGVGYEQYF; CDR3 DNA: TGTGCCAGCAGTCTCCGACAGGGGGTAGGCTACGAGCAGTACTTC
V gene: TRBV7-9; D gene: NA; J gene: TRBJ2-1; clone size: few; CDR3 protein: CASGGGAGEEQFF; CDR3 DNA: TGTGCCAGCGGTGGGGGAGCAGGGGAAGAGCAGTTCTTC
V gene: TRBV10-2; D gene: NA; J gene: TRBJ1-2; clone size: few; CDR3 protein: CASSEGGSRGYGYTF; CDR3 DNA: TGCGCCAGCAGTGAGGGCGGCAGCAGGGGCTATGGCTACACCTTC
V gene: TRBV18; D gene: NA; J gene: TRBJ1-5; clone size: NA; CDR3 protein: CASSPIASSGNQPQHF; CDR3 DNA: TGTGCCAGCTCACCAATAGCATCGTCCGGCAATCAGCCCCAGCATTTT